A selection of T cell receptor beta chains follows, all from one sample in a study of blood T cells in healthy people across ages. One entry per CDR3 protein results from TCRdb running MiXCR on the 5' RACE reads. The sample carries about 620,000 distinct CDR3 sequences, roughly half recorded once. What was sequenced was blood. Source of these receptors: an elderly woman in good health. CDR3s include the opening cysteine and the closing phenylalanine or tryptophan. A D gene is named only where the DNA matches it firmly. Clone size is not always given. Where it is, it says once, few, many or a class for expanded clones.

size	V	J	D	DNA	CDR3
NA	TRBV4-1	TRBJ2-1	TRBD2	TGCGCCAGCAGGACGACTAGCGGGGGGGCAAAATACAATGAGCAGTTCTTC	CASRTTSGGAKYNEQFF
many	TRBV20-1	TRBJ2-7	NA	TGCAGTGCTAGAGATCCTAACGGAAACTACGAGCAGTACTTC	CSARDPNGNYEQYF
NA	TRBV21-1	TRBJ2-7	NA	TGTGCCAGCACCCAACTCCCTACTAGCGGGGTTGACTCCTACGAGCAGTACTTC	CASTQLPTSGVDSYEQYF
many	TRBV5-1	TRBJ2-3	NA	TGCGCCAGCAGCTTGGGGGGACTGCTTTCTAGCACAGATACGCAGTATTTT	CASSLGGLLSSTDTQYF
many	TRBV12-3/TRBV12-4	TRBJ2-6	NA	TGTGCCAGCAGTTTAGTCCCCACAGGGTCCGGGGCCAACGTCCTGACTTTC	CASSLVPTGSGANVLTF
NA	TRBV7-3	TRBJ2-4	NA	TGTGCCAGCAGCTTAACCGGGGTGGGAGCCAAAAACATTCAGTACTTC	CASSLTGVGAKNIQYF
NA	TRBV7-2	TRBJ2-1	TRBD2	TGTGCCAGCAGCTCACGGACTAGCGGATATTACAATGAGCAGTTCTTC	CASSSRTSGYYNEQFF
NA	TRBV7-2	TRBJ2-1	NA	TGTGCCAGCAGCTTATTCGGGACCCAGCAGTTCTTC	CASSLFGTQQFF
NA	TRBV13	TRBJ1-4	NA	TGTGCCAGCAGCCGCACGATGGACTGTAATGAAAAACTGTTTTTT	CASSRTMDCNEKLFF
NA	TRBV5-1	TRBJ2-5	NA	TGCGCCAGCAGCCGAGACTTAAACCAAGAGACCCAGTACTTC	CASSRDLNQETQYF
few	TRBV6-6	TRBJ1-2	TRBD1	TGTGCCAGCAGTACGGGACAGGGGGGCTATGGCTACACCTTC	CASSTGQGGYGYTF
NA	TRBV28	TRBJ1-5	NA	TGTGCCAGCAGTACCCCAGGTGGGTGGCCCCAGCATTTT	CASSTPGGWPQHF
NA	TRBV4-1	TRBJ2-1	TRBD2	TGCGCCAGCAGCCAAGTGGCCAGCGGGACCTACAATGAGCAGTTCTTC	CASSQVASGTYNEQFF
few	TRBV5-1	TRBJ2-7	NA	TGCGCCAGCAGCTTGGGTTCCGAGGACGAGCAGTACTTC	CASSLGSEDEQYF
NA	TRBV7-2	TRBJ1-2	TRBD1	TGTGCCAGCAGCTCCAAAATAGACCGGGACAGGAGAGCTAACTATGGCTACACCTTC	CASSSKIDRDRRANYGYTF
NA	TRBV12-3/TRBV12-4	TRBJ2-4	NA	TGTGCCAGCAGTTCCGGTAAAGACATTCAGTACTTC	CASSSGKDIQYF
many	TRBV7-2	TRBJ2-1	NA	TGTGCCAGCAGCTTAGCCGATAAGCAGTTCTTC	CASSLADKQFF
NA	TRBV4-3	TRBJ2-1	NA	TGCGCCAGCAGCCAAGTTGACATCGAAGGGAATGAGCAGTTCTTC	CASSQVDIEGNEQFF
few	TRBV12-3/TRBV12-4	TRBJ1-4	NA	TGTGCCAGCAGCAGGGAAGGCCGTAATGAAAAACTGTTTTTT	CASSREGRNEKLFF
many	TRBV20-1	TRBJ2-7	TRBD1	TGCAGTGCTTCCTTGCAGGGGGCCGTCTACGAGCAGTACTTC	CSASLQGAVYEQYF
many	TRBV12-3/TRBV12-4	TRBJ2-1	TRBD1	TGTGCCAGCAGTTTAAACCCAGGGACAGTTCCGCAGTTCTTC	CASSLNPGTVPQFF
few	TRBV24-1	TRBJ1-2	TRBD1	TGTGCCACCAGTGGGACTGACAGGACAGGAGATGGCTACACCTTC	CATSGTDRTGDGYTF
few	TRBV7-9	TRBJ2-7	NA	TGTGCCAGCAGCTTTGGATCTAGCGATTACAATGAGCAGTACTTC	CASSFGSSDYNEQYF
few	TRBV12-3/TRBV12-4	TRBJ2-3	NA	TGTGCCAGCAGTTTCTGCAGGGGGGGAACAGATACGCAGTATTTT	CASSFCRGGTDTQYF
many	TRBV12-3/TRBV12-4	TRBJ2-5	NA	TGTGCCAGCAGTTTTCGTGGGGTGACCAAAGAGACCCAGTACTTC	CASSFRGVTKETQYF
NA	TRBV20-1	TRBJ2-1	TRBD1	TGCAGTGCTAGTAATCCGGGACAGGGCATCAATGAGCAGTTCTTC	CSASNPGQGINEQFF
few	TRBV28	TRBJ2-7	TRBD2	TGTGCCAGCGTGACTAGCGGGAGGTACGAGCAGTACTTC	CASVTSGRYEQYF
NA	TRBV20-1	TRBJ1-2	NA	TGCAGTGCTAGCGGTCGACAGGTCTATGGCTACACCTTC	CSASGRQVYGYTF
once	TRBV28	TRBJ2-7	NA	TGTGCCAGCAGTCCACAGGTGTACCTCTCCTACGAGCAGTACTTC	CASSPQVYLSYEQYF
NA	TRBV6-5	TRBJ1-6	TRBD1	TGTGCCAGCAGAGCCGGGACAGGGGCCTCACCCCTCCACTTT	CASRAGTGASPLHF
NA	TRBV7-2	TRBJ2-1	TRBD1	TGTGCCAGCCGCCCAGGGGGCGCCTACAATGAGCAGTTCTTC	CASRPGGAYNEQFF
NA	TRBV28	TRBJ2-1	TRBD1	TGTGCCAGCAGTTTCCGCGGACAGGGAACTAAGGAGACCCAGTTCTTC	CASSFRGQGTKETQFF
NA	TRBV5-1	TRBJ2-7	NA	TGCGCCAGCAGCTTGGGCAGGGATGACTACGAGCAGTACTTC	CASSLGRDDYEQYF
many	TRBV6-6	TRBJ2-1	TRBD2	TGTGCCAGCAGTTTAGTAGCGGGAGGGACCTACAATGAGCAGTTCTTC	CASSLVAGGTYNEQFF
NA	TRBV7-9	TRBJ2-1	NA	TGTGCCAGCAGCTTATGGTTCCAGGATGGACAGTTCTTC	CASSLWFQDGQFF
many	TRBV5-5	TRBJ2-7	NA	TGTGCCAGCAGCTTATCCCCGGGACAATCCTACGAGCAGTACTTC	CASSLSPGQSYEQYF
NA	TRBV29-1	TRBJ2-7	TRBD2	TGCAGCGTTCGAGTACTAGCGGGTTCATACGAGCAGTACTTC	CSVRVLAGSYEQYF